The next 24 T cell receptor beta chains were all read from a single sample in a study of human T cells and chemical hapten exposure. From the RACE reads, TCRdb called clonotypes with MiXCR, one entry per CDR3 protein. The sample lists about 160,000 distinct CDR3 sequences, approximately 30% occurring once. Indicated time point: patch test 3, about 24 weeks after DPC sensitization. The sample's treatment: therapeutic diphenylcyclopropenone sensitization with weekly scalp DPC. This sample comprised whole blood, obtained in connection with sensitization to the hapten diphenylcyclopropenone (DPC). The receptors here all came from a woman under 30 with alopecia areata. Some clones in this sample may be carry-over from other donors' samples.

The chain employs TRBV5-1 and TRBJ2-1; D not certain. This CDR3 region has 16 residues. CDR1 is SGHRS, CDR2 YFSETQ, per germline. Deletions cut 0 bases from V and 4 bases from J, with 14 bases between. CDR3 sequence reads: CASSLDGPTLYNEQFF. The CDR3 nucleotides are TGCGCCAGCAGCTTGGATGGACCGACGCTGTACAATGAGCAGTTCTTC.

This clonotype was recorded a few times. The DNA for the CDR3 is TGCAGTGCTAGGTTCTTGGCTTCTGGAAACACCATATATTTT. As protein: CSARFLASGNTIYF. The V and J genes are TRBV20-1 and TRBJ1-3, with D unclear. V dropped 3 bases and J dropped 1 base, with 10 bases sitting between them. This CDR3 has 14 residues. CDR1 is DFQATT, CDR2 SNEGSKA, per germline (reference sequence).

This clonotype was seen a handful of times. CDR3 residues: CACNDGSSYEQYF. CDR3 sequence (DNA): TGTGCCTGCAACGACGGGAGCTCCTACGAGCAGTACTTC. The chain couples TRBV7-9 to TRBJ2-7; TRBD2 might be the D (6 bases). Trimming left V 11 bases short and J 0 bases short, with 14 bases between. The germline V gene has CDR1 SEHNR and CDR2 FQNEAQ (reference sequence). CDR3 length: 13 residues.

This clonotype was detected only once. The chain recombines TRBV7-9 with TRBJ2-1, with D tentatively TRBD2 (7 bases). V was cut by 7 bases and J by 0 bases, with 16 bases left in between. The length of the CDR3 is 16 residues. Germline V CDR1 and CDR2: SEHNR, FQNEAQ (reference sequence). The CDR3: CASKGGGANSYNEQFF. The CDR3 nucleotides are TGTGCCAGCAAGGGGGGGGGAGCTAACTCCTACAATGAGCAGTTCTTC. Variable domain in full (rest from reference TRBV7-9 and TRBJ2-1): DTGVSQNPRHKITKRGQNVTFRCDPISEHNRLYWYRQTLGQGPEFLTYFQNEAQLEKSRLLSDRFSAERPKGSFSTLEIQRTEQGDSAMYLCASKGGGANSYNEQFFGPGTRLTVL.

The CDR3 DNA follows: TGTGCCAGCAGTTCGGACAAGGGAAGCCGAGAGCCCCAGCATTTT. It specifies CASSSDKGSREPQHF. J is TRBJ1-5 and V is TRBV12-3 or TRBV12-4; possible D gene TRBD1, 5 bases. Between the trimmed V and J ends, which lost 4 bases and 8 bases, there was a span of 18 bases. The CDR3 extends over 15 amino acids.

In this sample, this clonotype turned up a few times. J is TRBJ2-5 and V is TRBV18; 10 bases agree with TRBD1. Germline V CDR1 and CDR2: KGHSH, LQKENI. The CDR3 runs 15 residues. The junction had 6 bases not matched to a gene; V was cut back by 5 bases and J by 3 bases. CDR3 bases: TGTGCCAGCTCATCATCCGGGACAGGGGAAGAGACCCAGTACTTC. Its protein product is CASSSSGTGEETQYF.

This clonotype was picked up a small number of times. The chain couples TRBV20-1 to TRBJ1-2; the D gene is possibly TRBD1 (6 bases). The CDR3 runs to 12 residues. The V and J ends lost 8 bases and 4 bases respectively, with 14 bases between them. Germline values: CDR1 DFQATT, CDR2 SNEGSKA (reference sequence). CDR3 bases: TGCAGTATAACAGGGTTAGGCTATGGCTACACCTTC. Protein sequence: CSITGLGYGYTF.

Here the CDR3 DNA reads TGTGCCAGCACGCCTAACAGGGGGCTTGAGACCCAGTACTTC. It yields the protein CASTPNRGLETQYF. The rearrangement uses TRBV7-2 and TRBJ2-5; 9 nucleotides line up with TRBD1. Germline assignment: CDR1 SGHTA and CDR2 FQGNSA. The CDR3 spans 14 residues. J was trimmed by 5 bases and V by 7 bases; bases with no gene match: 8.

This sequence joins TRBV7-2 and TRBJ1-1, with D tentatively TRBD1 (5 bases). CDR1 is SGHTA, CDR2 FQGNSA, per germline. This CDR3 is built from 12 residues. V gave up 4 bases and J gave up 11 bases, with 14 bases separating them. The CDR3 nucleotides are TGTGCCAGCAGCTCCGGGTCCCGACAGGCTTTCTTT. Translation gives CASSSGSRQAFF.

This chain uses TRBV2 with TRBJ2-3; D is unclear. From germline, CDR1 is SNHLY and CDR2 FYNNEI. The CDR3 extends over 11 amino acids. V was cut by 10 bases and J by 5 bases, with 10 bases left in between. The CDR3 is CATTSGDTQYF. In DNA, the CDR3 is TGTGCCACTACCTCTGGAGATACGCAGTATTTT.

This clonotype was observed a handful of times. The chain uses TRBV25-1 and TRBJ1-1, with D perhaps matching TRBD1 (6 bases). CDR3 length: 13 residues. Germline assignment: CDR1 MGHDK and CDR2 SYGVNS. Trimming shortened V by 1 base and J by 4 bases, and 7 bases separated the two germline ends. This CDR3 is CASSELGGTEAFF. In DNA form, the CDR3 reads TGTGCCAGCAGTGAATTAGGGGGCACTGAAGCTTTCTTT.

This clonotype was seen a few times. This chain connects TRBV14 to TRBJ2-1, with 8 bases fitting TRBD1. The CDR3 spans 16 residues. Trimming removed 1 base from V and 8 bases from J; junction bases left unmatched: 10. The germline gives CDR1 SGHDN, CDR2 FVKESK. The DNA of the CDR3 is TGTGCCAGCAGCCAAGCCCTACAGGGGGAGAACGATGAGCAGTTCTTC. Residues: CASSQALQGENDEQFF.

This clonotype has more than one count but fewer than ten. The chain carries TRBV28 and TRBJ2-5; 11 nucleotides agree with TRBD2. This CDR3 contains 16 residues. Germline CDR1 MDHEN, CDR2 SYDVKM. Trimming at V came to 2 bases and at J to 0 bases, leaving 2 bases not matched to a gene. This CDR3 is CASSLASGGYQETQYF. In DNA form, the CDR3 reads TGTGCCAGCAGTTTAGCTAGCGGGGGGTACCAAGAGACCCAGTACTTC.

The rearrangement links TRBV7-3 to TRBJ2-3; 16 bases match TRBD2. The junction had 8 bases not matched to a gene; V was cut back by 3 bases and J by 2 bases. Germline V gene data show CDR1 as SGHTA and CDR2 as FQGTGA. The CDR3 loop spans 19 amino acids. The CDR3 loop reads CASSLRIGTSGGATDTQYF. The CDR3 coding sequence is TGTGCCAGCAGCTTGAGGATCGGGACTAGCGGGGGGGCCACAGATACGCAGTATTTT.

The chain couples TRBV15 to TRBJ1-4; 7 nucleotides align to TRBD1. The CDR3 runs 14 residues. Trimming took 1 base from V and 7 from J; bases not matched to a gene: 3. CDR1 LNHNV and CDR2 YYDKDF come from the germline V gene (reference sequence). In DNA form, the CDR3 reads TGTGCCACCAGCAGAGGACAGGGCGGTGAAAAACTGTTTTTT. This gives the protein CATSRGQGGEKLFF.

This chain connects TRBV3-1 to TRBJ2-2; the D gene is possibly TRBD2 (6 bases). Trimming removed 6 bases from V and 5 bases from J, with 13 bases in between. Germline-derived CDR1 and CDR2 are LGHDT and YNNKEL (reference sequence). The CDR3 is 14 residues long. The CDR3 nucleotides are TGTGCCAGCAGACCGGGACTTAGGACCGGGGAGCTGTTTTTT. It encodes CASRPGLRTGELFF.

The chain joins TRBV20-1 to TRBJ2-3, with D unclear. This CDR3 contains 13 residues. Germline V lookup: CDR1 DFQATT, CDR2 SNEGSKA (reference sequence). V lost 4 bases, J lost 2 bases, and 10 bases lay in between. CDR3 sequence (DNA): TGCAGTGCTAAGGTCCCACCCACAGATACGCAGTATTTT. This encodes CSAKVPPTDTQYF.

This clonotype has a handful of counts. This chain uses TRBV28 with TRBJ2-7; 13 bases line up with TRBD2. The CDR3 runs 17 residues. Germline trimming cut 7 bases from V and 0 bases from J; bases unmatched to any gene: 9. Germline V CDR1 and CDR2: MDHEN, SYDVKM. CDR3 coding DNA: TGTGCCAGCAAGGCCGGGACTAGCGGGGTTAGCTCCTACGAGCAGTACTTC. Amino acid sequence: CASKAGTSGVSSYEQYF.

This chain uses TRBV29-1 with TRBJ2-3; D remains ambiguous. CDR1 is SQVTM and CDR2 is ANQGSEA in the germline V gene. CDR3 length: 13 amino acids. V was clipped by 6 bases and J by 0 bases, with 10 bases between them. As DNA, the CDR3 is TGCAGCGTCGGTGGCTTTAGCACAGATACGCAGTATTTT. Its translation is CSVGGFSTDTQYF.

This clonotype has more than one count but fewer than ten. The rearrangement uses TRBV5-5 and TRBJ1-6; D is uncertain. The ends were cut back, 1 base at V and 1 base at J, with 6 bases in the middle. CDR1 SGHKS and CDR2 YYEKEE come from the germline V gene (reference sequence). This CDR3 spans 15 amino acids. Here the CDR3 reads CASSLWESYNSPLHF. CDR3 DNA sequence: TGTGCCAGCAGCTTGTGGGAATCCTATAATTCACCCCTCCACTTT.

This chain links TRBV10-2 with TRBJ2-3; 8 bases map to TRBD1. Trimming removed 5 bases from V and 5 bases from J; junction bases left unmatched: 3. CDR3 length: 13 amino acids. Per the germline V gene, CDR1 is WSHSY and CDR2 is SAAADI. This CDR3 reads CASSQGAVDTQYF. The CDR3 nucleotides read TGCGCCAGCAGTCAGGGGGCCGTAGATACGCAGTATTTT.

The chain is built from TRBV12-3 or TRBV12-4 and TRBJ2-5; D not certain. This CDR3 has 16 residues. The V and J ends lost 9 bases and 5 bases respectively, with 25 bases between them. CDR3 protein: CASTHQPVFPRETQYF. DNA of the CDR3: TGTGCCAGTACCCACCAACCCGTTTTTCCACGGGAGACCCAGTACTTC.

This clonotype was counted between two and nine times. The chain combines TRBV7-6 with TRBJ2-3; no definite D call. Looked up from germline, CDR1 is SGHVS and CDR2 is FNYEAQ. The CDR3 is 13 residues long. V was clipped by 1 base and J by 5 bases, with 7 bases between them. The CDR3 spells CASSLDVLDTQYF. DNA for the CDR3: TGTGCCAGCAGCTTAGACGTATTAGATACGCAGTATTTT.

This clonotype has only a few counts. The CDR3 nucleotides read TGCAGCGTTGAAACAGGCACCGGGGAGCTGTTTTTT. Protein sequence: CSVETGTGELFF. The V and J genes are TRBV29-1 and TRBJ2-2; a possible D gene is TRBD1 (5 bases). Germline V gene data show CDR1 as SQVTM and CDR2 as ANQGSEA. Trimming cost V 2 bases and J 4 bases, with 5 bases left between them. CDR3 size: 12 residues.